A selection of T cell receptor beta chains follows, all from one sample in a study of shared clonotypes between healthy human individuals. Here immunoSEQ multiplex PCR was the method, and the copy in TCRdb shows in-frame clones only, minus some. The data show more than 2 million clones, 90% to 95% seen once. Input material: naive CD8+ T cells from PBMCs. The receptors shown here come from a man younger than 30 in good health. Some clones in this sample may be carry-over from other donors' samples. CDR3s include the opening cysteine and the closing phenylalanine or tryptophan. D genes are given only for firm matches. The size of a clone is reported for some rows only, either as once, few or many, or as a class for expanded clones.

TRBJ1-3	-	TRBV7-2	-	CASSFWGAGNTIYF	TGTGCCAGCAGCTTTTGGGGGGCTGGAAACACCATATATTTT
TRBJ2-2	-	TRBV9	-	CASSVRFGELFF	TGTGCCAGCAGCGTGCGTTTCGGGGAGCTGTTTTTT
TRBJ2-3	-	TRBV4-1	-	CASSLSWGERADTQYF	TGCGCCAGCAGCCTATCATGGGGGGAAAGGGCAGATACGCAGTATTTT
TRBJ2-7	TRBD2	TRBV9	-	CASSVARETYEQYF	TGTGCCAGCAGCGTAGCGCGGGAGACCTACGAGCAGTACTTC
TRBJ2-2	-	TRBV15	-	CATSRDLRSNTGELFF	TGTGCCACCAGCAGAGATCTCCGGTCCAACACCGGGGAGCTGTTTTTT
TRBJ2-1	-	TRBV27	-	CASSLLGNEQFF	TGTGCCAGCAGTTTACTCGGTAATGAGCAGTTCTTC
TRBJ1-5	-	TRBV4-1	few	CASSQEDSGDQPQHF	TGCGCCAGCAGCCAGGAGGACAGTGGGGATCAGCCCCAGCATTTT
TRBJ2-1	TRBD2	TRBV27	-	CASSLLAGGEQFF	TGTGCCAGCAGTTTACTGGCGGGAGGTGAGCAGTTCTTC
TRBJ2-4	-	TRBV5-5	-	CASTLERENIQYF	TGTGCCAGCACCCTGGAAAGGGAAAACATTCAGTACTTC
TRBJ2-1	-	TRBV13	-	CASSLVGDTDNEQFF	TGTGCCAGCAGCTTAGTGGGGGACACCGACAATGAGCAGTTCTTC
TRBJ2-7	TRBD1	TRBV4-3	-	CASSQDGVGGTGYEQYF	TGCGCCAGCAGCCAAGATGGGGTTGGTGGGACAGGGTACGAGCAGTACTTC
TRBJ1-4	-	TRBV4-1	-	CASSRQDEKLFF	TGCGCCAGCAGCCGCCAAGATGAAAAACTGTTTTTT
TRBJ2-7	-	TRBV13	-	CASSANSYEQYF	TGTGCCAGCAGCGCAAACAGCTACGAGCAGTACTTC
TRBJ1-1	-	TRBV29-1	-	CSVRLGGEAFF	TGCAGCGTCCGTTTGGGGGGCGAAGCTTTCTTT
TRBJ2-3	TRBD1	TRBV18	-	CASSPFDRADTQYF	TGTGCCAGCTCACCCTTTGACAGGGCTGATACGCAGTATTTT
TRBJ2-1	TRBD2	TRBV19	-	CASSILAGGLNNEQFF	TGTGCCAGTAGTATCCTAGCGGGAGGGCTTAACAATGAGCAGTTCTTC
TRBJ1-5	-	TRBV5-5	-	CASSLDGWNQPQHF	TGTGCCAGCAGCTTGGATGGGTGGAATCAGCCCCAGCATTTT
TRBJ1-1	TRBD1	TRBV28	-	CASRYDRGGNTEAFF	TGTGCCAGCAGGTATGACAGGGGAGGGAACACTGAAGCTTTCTTT
TRBJ1-3	-	TRBV11-2	-	CASSLEPFFPIYF	TGTGCCAGCAGCTTAGAACCCTTCTTCCCCATATATTTT
TRBJ2-7	-	TRBV11-2	-	CASSLEWIKGEQYF	TGTGCCAGCAGCTTAGAGTGGATCAAGGGCGAGCAGTACTTC
TRBJ2-2	-	TRBV27	once	CASSSNPGTGELFF	TGTGCCAGCAGTTCCAACCCGGGGACCGGGGAGCTGTTTTTT
TRBJ2-1	TRBD2	TRBV6-6	-	CASSPSPSGSFNEQFF	TGTGCCAGCAGTCCCTCTCCTAGCGGGAGCTTCAATGAGCAGTTCTTC
TRBJ1-1	-	TRBV30	-	CAWSVHDGTEAFF	TGTGCCTGGAGTGTACACGATGGGACTGAAGCTTTCTTT
TRBJ2-5	-	TRBV7-2	-	CASSLWRVETQYF	TGTGCCAGCAGCTTATGGCGGGTTGAGACCCAGTACTTC
TRBJ2-2	-	TRBV11-2	-	CASSLNPANQYTGELFF	TGTGCCAGCAGCTTAAACCCAGCCAATCAATACACCGGGGAGCTGTTTTTT
TRBJ2-7	-	TRBV7-6	-	CASSLAGGSGYEQYF	TGTGCCAGCAGCTTAGCAGGTGGGAGCGGGTACGAGCAGTACTTC
TRBJ2-1	TRBD2	TRBV5-6	-	CASSLAGLAGLTQFF	TGTGCCAGCAGCTTGGCCGGGCTAGCGGGACTCACACAGTTCTTC
TRBJ2-7	-	TRBV28	once	CASSNDRPYEQYF	TGTGCCAGCAGTAACGACAGGCCCTACGAGCAGTACTTC